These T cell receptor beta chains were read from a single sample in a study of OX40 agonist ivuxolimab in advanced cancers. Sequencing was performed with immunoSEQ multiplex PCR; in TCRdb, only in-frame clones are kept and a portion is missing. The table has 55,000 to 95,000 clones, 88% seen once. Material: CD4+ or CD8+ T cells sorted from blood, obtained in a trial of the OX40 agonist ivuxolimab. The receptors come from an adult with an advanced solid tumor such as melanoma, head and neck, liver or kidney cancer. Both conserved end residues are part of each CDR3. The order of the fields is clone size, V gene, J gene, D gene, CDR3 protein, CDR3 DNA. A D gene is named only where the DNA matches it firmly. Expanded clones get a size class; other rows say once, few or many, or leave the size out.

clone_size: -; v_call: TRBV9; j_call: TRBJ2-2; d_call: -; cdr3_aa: CASSVSTGELFF; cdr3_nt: TGTGCCAGCAGCGTCTCGACCGGGGAGCTGTTTTTT
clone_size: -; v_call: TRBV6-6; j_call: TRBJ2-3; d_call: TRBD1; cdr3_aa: CASSSGQSSTDTQYF; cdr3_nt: TGTGCCAGCAGTTCGGGACAGTCTAGCACAGATACGCAGTATTTT
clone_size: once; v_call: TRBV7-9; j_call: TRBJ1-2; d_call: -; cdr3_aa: CASSLGEGVSYGYTF; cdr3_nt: TGTGCCAGCAGCTTGGGGGAAGGAGTCTCCTATGGCTACACCTTC
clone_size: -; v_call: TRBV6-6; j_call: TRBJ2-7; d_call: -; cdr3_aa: CASSYGGPTSYEQYF; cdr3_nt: TGTGCCAGCAGTTACGGGGGCCCAACCTCTTACGAGCAGTACTTC
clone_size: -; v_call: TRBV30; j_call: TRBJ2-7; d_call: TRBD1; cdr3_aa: CAWWAPGQGSYEQYF; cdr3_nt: TGTGCCTGGTGGGCGCCGGGACAGGGTTCCTACGAGCAGTACTTC
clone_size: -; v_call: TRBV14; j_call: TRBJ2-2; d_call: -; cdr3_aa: CASRPHPGTGELFF; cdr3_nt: TGTGCCAGCAGGCCGCATCCAGGGACCGGGGAGCTGTTTTTT
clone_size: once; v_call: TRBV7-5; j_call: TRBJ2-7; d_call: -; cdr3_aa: CASSPNAQGGQYF; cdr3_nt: TGTGCCAGCAGCCCAAACGCCCAGGGGGGGCAGTACTTC
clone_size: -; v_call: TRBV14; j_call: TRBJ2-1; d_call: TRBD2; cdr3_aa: CASSQTGFGTSGAVFFVDEQFF; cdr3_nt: TGTGCCAGCAGCCAGACAGGGTTCGGTACTAGCGGGGCGGTTTTTTTCGTCGATGAGCAGTTCTTC
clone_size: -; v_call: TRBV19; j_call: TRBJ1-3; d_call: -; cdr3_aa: CASSIQKTRSGNTIYF; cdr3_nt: TGTGCCAGTAGTATCCAAAAGACACGCTCTGGAAACACCATATATTTT
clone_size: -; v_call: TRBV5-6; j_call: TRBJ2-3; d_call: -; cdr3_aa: CASSWDTPGTDTQYF; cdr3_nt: TGTGCCAGCAGTTGGGACACCCCTGGCACAGATACGCAGTATTTT
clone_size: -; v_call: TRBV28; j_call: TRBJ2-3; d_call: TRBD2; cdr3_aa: CASSSNSGGRTDTQYF; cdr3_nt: TGTGCCAGCAGCTCTAATAGCGGGGGCCGCACAGATACGCAGTATTTT
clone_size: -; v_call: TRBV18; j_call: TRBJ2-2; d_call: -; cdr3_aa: CASSRGTNTGELFF; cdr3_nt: TGTGCCAGCTCACGGGGGACGAACACCGGGGAGCTGTTTTTT
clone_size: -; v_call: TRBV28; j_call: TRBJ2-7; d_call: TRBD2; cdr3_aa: CASSTGTEIFSGSGGYEQYF; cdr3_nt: TGTGCCAGCAGCACCGGGACAGAAATCTTTAGCGGGAGTGGCGGCTACGAGCAGTACTTC
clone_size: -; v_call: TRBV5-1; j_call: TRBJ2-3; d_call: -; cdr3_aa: CASIGYADTQYF; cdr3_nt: TGCGCCAGCATAGGGTACGCGGATACGCAGTATTTT
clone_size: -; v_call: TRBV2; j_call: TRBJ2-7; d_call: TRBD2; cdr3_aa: CASSEYSGLAYEQYF; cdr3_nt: TGTGCCAGCAGTGAATATTCGGGACTAGCCTACGAGCAGTACTTC
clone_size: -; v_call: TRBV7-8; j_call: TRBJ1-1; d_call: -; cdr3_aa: CASRRTEVAEAFF; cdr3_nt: TGTGCCAGCAGACGAACGGAGGTCGCTGAAGCTTTCTTT
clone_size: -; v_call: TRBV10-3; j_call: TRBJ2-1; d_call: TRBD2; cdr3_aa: CAISERSSGGWNEQFF; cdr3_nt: TGTGCCATCAGTGAACGGTCTAGCGGAGGGTGGAATGAGCAGTTCTTC
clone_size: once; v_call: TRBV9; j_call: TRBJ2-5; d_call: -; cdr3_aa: CASPPPLGRTQETQYF; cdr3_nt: TGTGCCAGCCCCCCTCCCTTGGGGCGGACCCAAGAGACCCAGTACTTC
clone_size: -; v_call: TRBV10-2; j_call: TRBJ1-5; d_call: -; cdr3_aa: CASSERGGNSNQPQHF; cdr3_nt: TGCGCCAGCAGTGAGCGGGGGGGAAATAGCAATCAGCCCCAGCATTTT
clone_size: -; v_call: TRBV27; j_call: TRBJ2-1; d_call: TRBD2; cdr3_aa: CASSSLTSGRASLFF; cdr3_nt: TGTGCCAGCAGTTCACTGACTAGCGGGAGGGCCTCTTTATTCTTC
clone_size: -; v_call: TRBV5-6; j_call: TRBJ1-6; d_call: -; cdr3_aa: CASSSRSSPLHF; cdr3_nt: TGTGCCAGCAGCTCTCGGAGCTCACCCCTCCACTTT
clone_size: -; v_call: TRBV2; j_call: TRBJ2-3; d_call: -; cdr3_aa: CASSVGRGLDTQYF; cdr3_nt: TGTGCCAGCAGTGTTGGCAGGGGATTAGATACGCAGTATTTT
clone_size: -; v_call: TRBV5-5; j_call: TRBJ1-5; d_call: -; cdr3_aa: CASSLDTLKNQPQHF; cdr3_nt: TGTGCCAGCAGCTTGGACACACTGAAAAATCAGCCCCAGCATTTT
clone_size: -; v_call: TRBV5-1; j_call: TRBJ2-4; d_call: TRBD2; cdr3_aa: CASSLAPAGGAKNIQYF; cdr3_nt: TGCGCCAGCAGCTTGGCCCCAGCGGGAGGGGCCAAAAACATTCAGTACTTC
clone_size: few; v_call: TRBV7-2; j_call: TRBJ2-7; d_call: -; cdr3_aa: CASSLIDEQYF; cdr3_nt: TGTGCCAGCAGCTTAATAGACGAGCAGTACTTC
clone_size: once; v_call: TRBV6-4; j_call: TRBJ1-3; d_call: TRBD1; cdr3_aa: CASSSDRAGNTIYF; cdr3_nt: TGTGCCAGCAGTAGTGACAGGGCTGGAAACACCATATATTTT
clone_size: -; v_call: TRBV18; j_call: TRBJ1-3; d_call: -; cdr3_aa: CASSPQRDTGNTIYF; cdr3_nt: TGTGCCAGCTCACCGCAGAGGGATACTGGAAACACCATATATTTT
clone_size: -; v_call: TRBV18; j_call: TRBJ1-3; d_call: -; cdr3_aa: CASSEDKGNTIYF; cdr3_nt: TGTGCCAGCTCCGAGGATAAAGGAAACACCATATATTTT
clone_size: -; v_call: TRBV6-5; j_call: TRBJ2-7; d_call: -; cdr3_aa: CASSPSGGPSYEQYF; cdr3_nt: TGTGCCAGCAGTCCCAGTGGAGGGCCTTCCTACGAGCAGTACTTC
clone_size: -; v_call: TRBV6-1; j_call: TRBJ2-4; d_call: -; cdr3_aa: CASSESDRAGDIQYF; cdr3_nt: TGTGCCAGCAGTGAATCGGACAGGGCGGGGGACATTCAGTACTTC
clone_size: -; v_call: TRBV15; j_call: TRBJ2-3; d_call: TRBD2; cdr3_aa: CATSSPNLAGGLVDTQYF; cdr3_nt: TGTGCCACCAGCAGCCCCAACCTAGCGGGGGGGCTGGTAGATACGCAGTATTTT
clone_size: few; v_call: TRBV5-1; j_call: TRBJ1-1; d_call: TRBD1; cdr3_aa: CASSMGQPNTEAFF; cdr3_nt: TGCGCCAGCAGCATGGGACAGCCGAACACTGAAGCTTTCTTT
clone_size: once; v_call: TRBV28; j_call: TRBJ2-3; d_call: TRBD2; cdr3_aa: CASSFSGGASRDTQYF; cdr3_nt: TGTGCCAGCAGTTTTAGCGGGGGGGCCAGTAGAGATACGCAGTATTTT
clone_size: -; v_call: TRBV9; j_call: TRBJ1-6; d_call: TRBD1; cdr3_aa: CASSVGQGAGTLHF; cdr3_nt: TGTGCCAGCAGCGTAGGACAGGGGGCAGGAACCCTCCACTTT
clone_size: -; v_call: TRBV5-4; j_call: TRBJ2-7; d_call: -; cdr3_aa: CASSLEPTSYEQYF; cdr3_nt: TGTGCCAGCAGCTTGGAGCCCACCTCCTACGAGCAGTACTTC
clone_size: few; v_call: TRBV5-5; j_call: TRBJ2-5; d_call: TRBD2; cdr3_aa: CASSFRAGGARETQYF; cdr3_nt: TGTGCCAGCAGCTTCAGAGCGGGAGGTGCGCGGGAGACCCAGTACTTC
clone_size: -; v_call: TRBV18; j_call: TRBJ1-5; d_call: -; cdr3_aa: CASSPSSTGLNQPQHF; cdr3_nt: TGTGCCAGCTCACCGTCCTCAACAGGACTTAATCAGCCCCAGCATTTT
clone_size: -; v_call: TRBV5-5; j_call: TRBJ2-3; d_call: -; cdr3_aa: CASSLLVGSTDTQYF; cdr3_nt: TGTGCCAGCAGCTTGTTAGTCGGCTCCACAGATACGCAGTATTTT
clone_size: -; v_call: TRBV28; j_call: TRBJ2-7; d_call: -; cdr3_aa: CASSGDRNQYF; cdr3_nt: TGTGCCAGCAGTGGGGACCGAAATCAGTACTTC
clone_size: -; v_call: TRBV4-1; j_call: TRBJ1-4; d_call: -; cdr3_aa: CASSQGRAKGREQKLFF; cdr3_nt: TGCGCCAGCAGCCAAGGCAGGGCCAAAGGAAGGGAACAAAAACTGTTTTTT
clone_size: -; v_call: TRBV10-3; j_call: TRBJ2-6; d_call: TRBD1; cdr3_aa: CAISPTGARVSGANVLTF; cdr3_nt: TGTGCCATCAGTCCCACAGGGGCCCGGGTCTCTGGGGCCAACGTCCTGACTTTC
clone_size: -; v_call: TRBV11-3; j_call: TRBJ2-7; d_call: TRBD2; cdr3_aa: CASSLDLSGTSGSHEQYF; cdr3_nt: TGTGCCAGCAGCTTAGATCTAAGCGGGACTAGCGGGAGTCACGAGCAGTACTTC
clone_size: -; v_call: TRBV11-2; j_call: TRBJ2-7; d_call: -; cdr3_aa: CASSLDRGTGNRAREQYF; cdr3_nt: TGTGCCAGCAGCTTAGATCGGGGTACGGGGAACAGGGCGAGGGAGCAGTACTTC
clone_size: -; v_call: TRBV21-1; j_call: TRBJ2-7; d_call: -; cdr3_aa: CASSKVWAVTLYEQYF; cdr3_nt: TGTGCCAGCAGCAAAGTCTGGGCGGTAACACTCTACGAGCAGTACTTC
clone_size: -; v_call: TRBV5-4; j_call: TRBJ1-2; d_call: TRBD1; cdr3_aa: CASSLSGQIYGYTF; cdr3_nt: TGTGCCAGCAGCTTGTCGGGACAGATATATGGCTACACCTTC
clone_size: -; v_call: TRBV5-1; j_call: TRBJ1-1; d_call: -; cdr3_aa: CASSLRGNAEAFF; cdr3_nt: TGCGCCAGCAGCTTGAGAGGGAACGCTGAAGCTTTCTTT
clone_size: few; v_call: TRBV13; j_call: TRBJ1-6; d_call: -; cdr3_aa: CASSLETGINSPLHF; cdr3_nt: TGTGCCAGCAGCTTAGAGACGGGAATTAATTCACCCCTCCACTTT
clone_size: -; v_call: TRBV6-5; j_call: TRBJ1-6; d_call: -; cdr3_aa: CASTASSYNSPLHF; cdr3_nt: TGTGCCAGCACTGCTAGCTCCTATAATTCACCCCTCCACTTT
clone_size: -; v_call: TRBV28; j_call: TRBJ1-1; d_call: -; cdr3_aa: CASSPNRNTEAFF; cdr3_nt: TGTGCCAGCAGTCCCAACAGGAACACTGAAGCTTTCTTT
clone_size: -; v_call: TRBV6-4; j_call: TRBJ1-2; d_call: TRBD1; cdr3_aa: CASSDSGTDSYGYTF; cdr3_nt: TGTGCCAGCAGTGACTCGGGGACAGATAGCTATGGCTACACCTTC
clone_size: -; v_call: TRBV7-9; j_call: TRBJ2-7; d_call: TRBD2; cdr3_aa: CASSRTSGSYEQYF; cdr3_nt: TGTGCCAGCAGCCGGACTAGCGGTTCCTACGAGCAGTACTTC
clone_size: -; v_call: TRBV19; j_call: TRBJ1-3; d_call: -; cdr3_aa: CASRRASDSSGNTIYF; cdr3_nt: TGTGCCAGTAGGCGGGCATCAGATTCATCTGGAAACACCATATATTTT
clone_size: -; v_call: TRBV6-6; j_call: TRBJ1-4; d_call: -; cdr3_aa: CASSRPTRGEKLFF; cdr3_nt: TGTGCCAGCAGCAGACCGACAAGGGGAGAAAAACTGTTTTTT
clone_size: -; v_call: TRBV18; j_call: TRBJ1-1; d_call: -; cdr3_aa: CASSPPTARTEAFF; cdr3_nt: TGTGCCAGCTCACCACCGACAGCCCGGACTGAAGCTTTCTTT
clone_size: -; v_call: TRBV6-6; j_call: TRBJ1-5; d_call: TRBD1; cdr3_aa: CASKPGTGNQPQHF; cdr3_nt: TGTGCCAGCAAACCAGGGACAGGCAATCAGCCCCAGCATTTT
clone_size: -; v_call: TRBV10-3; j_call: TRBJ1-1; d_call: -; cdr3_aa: CAIRLGENTEAFF; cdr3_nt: TGTGCCATCAGGCTGGGAGAGAACACTGAAGCTTTCTTT